A selection of T cell receptor beta chains follows, all from one sample in a study of a mutant IDH1 vaccine in newly diagnosed glioma. These receptors have no known antigen. Using immunoSEQ multiplex PCR, the repertoire was profiled, and TCRdb retains in-frame clones only, with some absent. The sample consists of 82,000 or so clones, around 85% of them appearing once. This specimen was PBMCs, taken from a glioma patient whose treatment included an IDH1 peptide vaccine. These receptors were obtained from a young man with glioma. Some clones in this sample may be carry-over from other donors' samples. Each CDR3 is given with its conserved first and last residue. Each record gives: V gene, CDR3 protein.

TRBV5-4	CASSLARGGARQETQYF
TRBV7-9	CASSLLAGGGDTQYF
TRBV5-8	CASSLGGFQPQHF
TRBV6-1	CASSVAGRNSPLHF
TRBV19	CASSKGVSELFF
TRBV11-1	CASSRGQGRETQYF
TRBV2	CASSRRTSGTDTQYF
TRBV5-4	CASSTQLAKNIQYF
TRBV29-1	CSAGLAVNTGELFF
TRBV13	CASSLGHVGLRGYTF
TRBV5-1	CASSLVPGTGEGGTEAFF
TRBV6-6	CASSNRASSSGNEQFF
TRBV2	CASNEDRGTEAFF
TRBV7-9	CASSPSIGSYEQYF
TRBV6-1	CASSEGPTSQETQYF
TRBV5-1	CASSSGREWNTEAFF
TRBV27	CASSPVSPFSNQPQHF
TRBV5-8	CASSQTPGAPEYF
TRBV6-4	CASPWAFGYGYTF